The TCR beta chain under discussion was sequenced for a study of T cell responses to AZD1222 COVID-19 vaccine. V was clipped by 4 bases and J by 4 bases; unmatched bases: 4. The CDR3 is 15 residues long. Per germline, CDR1 SGHRS and CDR2 YFSETQ. Generated by immunoSEQ multiplex PCR, the TCRdb table keeps only in-frame clones and is missing some. The table lists 65,000 to 75,000 clones, around 81% of them singletons. This clonotype was obtained from an adult who received the AZD1222 COVID-19 vaccine. The rearrangement joins TRBV5-1 to TRBJ1-5; 11 bases match TRBD1. Source: peripheral blood, taken 28 days after the second AZD1222 dose. CDR3 in amino acids: CASSPGDRGNQPQHF. The CDR3 DNA reads as TGCGCCAGCAGCCCGGGGGACAGGGGGAATCAGCCCCAGCATTTT.